This is a list of T cell receptor beta chains from one sample in a study of molecular identifiers for immune sequencing clone quantification. One entry per CDR3 protein results from TCRdb running MiXCR on the PCR reads. Here the sample spans over 600,000 distinct CDR3 sequences, approximately 20% being singletons. Material: naive CD8+ T cells from blood, with Jurkat cell RNA spiked in. The receptor set was obtained from a human donor in good health. Some libraries in this study had Jurkat cell RNA spiked in. The CDR3 runs from the conserved cysteine through the conserved F or W. A D gene is named only where the DNA matches it firmly. Only some rows state a clone size, as once, few, many or a class for expanded clones.

v_gene,d_gene,abundance,j_gene,CDR3aa,CDR3nt
TRBV30,.,.,TRBJ1-5,CAWSVRAGSQPQHF,TGTGCCTGGAGTGTACGCGCAGGGAGTCAGCCCCAGCATTTT
TRBV7-9,TRBD1,many,TRBJ1-1,CASSSRDRTEAFF,TGTGCCAGCAGCTCCCGGGACAGGACTGAAGCTTTCTTT
TRBV18,.,many,TRBJ1-1,CASSPPANNHEAFF,TGTGCCAGCTCACCACCGGCTAATAATCATGAAGCTTTCTTT
TRBV27,.,many,TRBJ2-1,CASSPLGQSSYNEQFF,TGTGCCAGCAGTCCCCTCGGCCAGAGCTCCTACAATGAGCAGTTCTTC
TRBV6-5,.,many,TRBJ2-1,CASSYSMYNEQFF,TGTGCCAGCAGTTACTCGATGTACAATGAGCAGTTCTTC
TRBV7-8,TRBD1,many,TRBJ2-7,CASSFFRGPLYEQYF,TGTGCCAGCAGCTTCTTCAGGGGGCCCCTGTACGAGCAGTACTTC
TRBV5-5,.,.,TRBJ2-1,CASSLGASDGAQQFF,TGTGCCAGCAGCTTGGGCGCCTCCGACGGAGCACAGCAGTTCTTC
TRBV6-2/TRBV6-3,.,many,TRBJ2-1,CASSGQRYPNPEQFF,TGTGCCAGCAGTGGCCAGCGGTACCCCAATCCTGAGCAGTTCTTC
TRBV7-6,.,few,TRBJ1-4,CASSLAGRGMGKLFF,TGTGCCAGCAGCTTAGCGGGTAGGGGGATGGGAAAACTGTTTTTT
TRBV29-1,TRBD1,few,TRBJ2-1,CSVEPGGNSYEQFF,TGCAGCGTTGAGCCAGGGGGCAATAGCTATGAGCAGTTCTTC
TRBV7-2,.,many,TRBJ1-5,CASSLADYSNQPQHF,TGTGCCAGCAGCTTAGCTGACTATAGCAATCAGCCCCAGCATTTT
TRBV6-5,.,many,TRBJ2-5,CASSYTDSLETQYF,TGTGCCAGCAGTTACACTGATTCATTGGAGACCCAGTACTTC
TRBV12-3/TRBV12-4,.,few,TRBJ2-3,CASSFGPKATDTQYF,TGTGCCAGCAGTTTTGGGCCCAAAGCCACAGATACGCAGTATTTT
TRBV4-1,.,many,TRBJ2-3,CASSQDSTGQSPPDTQYF,TGCGCCAGCAGCCAAGATAGTACGGGCCAGTCCCCGCCAGATACGCAGTATTTT
TRBV19,TRBD2,few,TRBJ2-1,CASSVTSGRASYNEQFF,TGTGCCAGTAGTGTTACTAGCGGGAGGGCCTCCTACAATGAGCAGTTCTTC
TRBV20-1,.,.,TRBJ1-3,CSARDQSSGNTIYF,TGCAGTGCTAGAGATCAGAGCTCTGGAAACACCATATATTTT
TRBV4-2,.,few,TRBJ2-1,CASRYLSPYNEQFF,TGTGCCAGCAGATACCTCTCGCCTTACAATGAGCAGTTCTTC
TRBV2,.,many,TRBJ2-3,CASSVWRVDTQYF,TGTGCCAGCAGTGTATGGAGGGTGGATACGCAGTATTTT
TRBV4-3,.,many,TRBJ2-3,CASSQDRSGARTDGDTQYF,TGCGCCAGCAGCCAAGATCGGTCCGGGGCGAGGACCGATGGAGATACGCAGTATTTT
TRBV7-7,.,few,TRBJ2-3,CASSLGYRETDTQYF,TGTGCCAGCAGCTTAGGGTACCGGGAAACAGATACGCAGTATTTT
TRBV6-2/TRBV6-3,.,many,TRBJ1-1,CATDRTGLNTEAFF,TGTGCCACCGACAGGACGGGCCTGAACACTGAAGCTTTCTTT
TRBV19,TRBD1,many,TRBJ2-5,CASYHIQGARETQYF,TGTGCCAGCTACCACATACAGGGGGCGCGAGAGACCCAGTACTTC
TRBV18,.,many,TRBJ1-5,CASSPPGDLSNQPQHF,TGTGCCAGCTCACCACCGGGGGACCTGAGCAATCAGCCCCAGCATTTT
TRBV4-1,.,many,TRBJ2-7,CASSPGGRLVSYEQYF,TGCGCCAGCAGCCCCGGGGGACGCCTGGTCTCCTACGAGCAGTACTTC
TRBV27,.,.,TRBJ1-4,CASSLGATARNEKLFF,TGTGCCAGCAGTTTAGGGGCAACCGCAAGAAATGAAAAACTGTTTTTT
TRBV5-1,TRBD1,many,TRBJ2-7,CASSLGTGVPNEQYF,TGCGCCAGCAGCTTAGGGACAGGGGTTCCTAACGAGCAGTACTTC
TRBV12-3/TRBV12-4,.,.,TRBJ2-7,CASSFRQEQYF,TGTGCCAGCAGTTTCCGGCAGGAGCAGTACTTC
TRBV21-1,.,many,TRBJ2-3,CASSKGVLGTIGPSDTQYF,TGTGCCAGCAGCAAAGGTGTTTTAGGGACAATCGGTCCGTCAGATACGCAGTATTTT
TRBV7-9,.,many,TRBJ1-5,CASSLGMTGQPQHF,TGTGCCAGCAGCTTAGGGATGACAGGCCAGCCCCAGCATTTT
TRBV9,.,few,TRBJ2-3,CASSAPAEGGGTQYF,TGTGCCAGCAGCGCCCCTGCCGAGGGGGGGGGTACGCAGTATTTT
TRBV6-5,.,many,TRBJ1-5,CASSYRGQSYSNQPQHF,TGTGCCAGCAGTTACCGTGGACAGTCTTATAGCAATCAGCCCCAGCATTTT
TRBV5-6,.,many,TRBJ1-1,CASSFKGGATEAFF,TGTGCCAGCAGCTTCAAGGGGGGGGCGACTGAAGCTTTCTTT
TRBV14,.,few,TRBJ2-2,CASSQDRLLLANTGELFF,TGTGCCAGCAGCCAAGATAGGCTATTACTAGCTAACACCGGGGAGCTGTTTTTT
TRBV4-3,.,.,TRBJ2-2,CASSSRKGDPLSHVGELFF,TGCGCCAGCAGCTCCAGAAAGGGCGACCCGCTCTCTCACGTCGGGGAGCTGTTTTTT
TRBV7-9,.,.,TRBJ1-1,CASSFVGVGIKNTEAFF,TGTGCCAGCAGCTTCGTTGGAGTGGGGATCAAGAACACTGAAGCTTTCTTT
TRBV7-9,TRBD2,many,TRBJ2-3,CASSRSGGRDTQYF,TGTGCCAGCAGTCGTAGCGGGGGTAGAGATACGCAGTATTTT
TRBV7-9,.,many,TRBJ2-7,CASSLEGLPYEQYF,TGTGCCAGCAGCTTAGAGGGACTGCCCTACGAGCAGTACTTC
TRBV27,.,few,TRBJ2-3,CASSFRPRGGADTQYF,TGTGCCAGCAGTTTCCGCCCAAGAGGCGGGGCAGATACGCAGTATTTT
TRBV30,.,many,TRBJ2-2,CAWRSLNTGELFF,TGTGCCTGGAGGTCGTTGAACACCGGGGAGCTGTTTTTT
TRBV30,TRBD2,many,TRBJ2-3,CAWSVNPPGSGRTHNTQYF,TGTGCCTGGAGTGTAAACCCTCCAGGGAGCGGGAGGACTCATAATACGCAGTATTTT
TRBV7-9,TRBD2,many,TRBJ2-7,CASSPGTSLEQYF,TGTGCCAGCAGCCCCGGGACTAGCCTCGAGCAGTACTTC
TRBV6-6,TRBD1,many,TRBJ2-5,CASSSSDRVYFETQYF,TGTGCCAGCAGTTCCTCCGACAGGGTATATTTCGAGACCCAGTACTTC
TRBV5-1,.,many,TRBJ1-1,CASSLGAGYTEAFF,TGCGCCAGCAGCTTGGGGGCAGGGTACACTGAAGCTTTCTTT
TRBV7-8,.,.,TRBJ2-2,CASSLGFGIGELFF,TGTGCCAGCAGCTTGGGCTTCGGGATCGGGGAGCTGTTTTTT
TRBV20-1,.,many,TRBJ1-4,CQSWDSTNEKLFF,TGCCAGTCTTGGGACTCAACTAATGAAAAACTGTTTTTT
TRBV7-6,TRBD2,.,TRBJ2-7,CAISLALAGGREQYF,TGTGCCATCAGCTTAGCGCTAGCGGGAGGGAGGGAGCAGTACTTC
TRBV6-5,.,many,TRBJ2-3,CASSHGSSTDTQYF,TGTGCCAGCAGCCACGGCAGCAGCACAGATACGCAGTATTTT
TRBV29-1,.,many,TRBJ2-7,CSAFDASHEQYF,TGCAGCGCTTTCGACGCCTCCCACGAGCAGTACTTC
TRBV9,.,few,TRBJ2-3,CASSVITGEADTQYF,TGTGCCAGCAGCGTAATAACGGGAGAGGCGGATACGCAGTATTTT
TRBV28,.,many,TRBJ2-7,CASSLLQGTSYEQYF,TGTGCCAGCAGTTTATTGCAGGGGACCTCCTACGAGCAGTACTTC
TRBV7-6,.,many,TRBJ2-3,CASSLNTLGRVTQYF,TGTGCCAGCAGCTTAAACACCCTGGGACGGGTTACGCAGTATTTT
TRBV10-3,TRBD1,.,TRBJ2-3,CAISDSGGQGDTDTQYF,TGTGCCATCAGTGATAGTGGGGGACAGGGGGACACAGATACGCAGTATTTT
TRBV28,.,few,TRBJ1-2,CASSFDRNYGYTF,TGTGCCAGCAGTTTCGACAGAAACTATGGCTACACCTTC
TRBV5-5,TRBD2,many,TRBJ2-3,CASSLAGVPDTQYF,TGTGCCAGCAGCTTAGCGGGAGTCCCAGATACGCAGTATTTT
TRBV13,.,many,TRBJ2-3,CASSGGAASTDTQYF,TGTGCCAGCAGTGGAGGGGCCGCAAGCACAGATACGCAGTATTTT